One T cell receptor beta chain is described in this entry. The V end lost 0 bases, the J end lost 2 bases, and 6 bases lay between the germline ends. Germline loops: CDR1 MNHNS, CDR2 SASEGT. This CDR3 is 14 amino acids long. This sample is drawn from a study of Ad26.COV2.S vaccination and SARS-CoV-2 variants. Overall study context: Ad26.COV2.S was injected intramuscularly once or twice, 56 days apart.

Sample treatment: roughly 19 received Ad26.COV2.S at low or high dose, single or two shots; 5 received placebo; per-sample allocation not given. Day 63 after the first vaccine or placebo injection was the time point for sampling. The donor was a Boston adult aged 18-55 years. Here immunoSEQ multiplex PCR was the method, and the copy in TCRdb shows in-frame clones only, minus some. The data show around 400,000 clones, with approximately 90% seen just once and 1.5% to 2% held by the top ten. The source of this sequence is a person between 18 and 65 years old who received the Ad26.COV2.S COVID-19 vaccine or a placebo. The material sequenced was peripheral blood, taken in a trial of Ad26.COV2.S vaccine versus placebo. The chain links TRBV6-1 to TRBJ2-3; D is perhaps TRBD1 or TRBD2 (5 bases each). The CDR3 sequence is CASSEAGVTDTQYF. The CDR3 coding sequence is TGTGCCAGCAGTGAAGCGGGGGTCACAGATACGCAGTATTTT.